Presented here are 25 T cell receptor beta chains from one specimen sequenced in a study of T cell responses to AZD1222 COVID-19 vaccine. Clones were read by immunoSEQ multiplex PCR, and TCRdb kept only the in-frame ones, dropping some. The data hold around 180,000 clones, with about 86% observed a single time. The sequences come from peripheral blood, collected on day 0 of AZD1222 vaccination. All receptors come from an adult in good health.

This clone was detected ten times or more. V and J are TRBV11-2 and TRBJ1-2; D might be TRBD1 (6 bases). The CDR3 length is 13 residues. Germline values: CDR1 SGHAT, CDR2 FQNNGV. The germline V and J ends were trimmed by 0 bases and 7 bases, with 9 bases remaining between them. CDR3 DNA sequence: TGTGCCAGCAGCTTAGAACCAGGGGCTGGCTACACCTTC. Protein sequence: CASSLEPGAGYTF.

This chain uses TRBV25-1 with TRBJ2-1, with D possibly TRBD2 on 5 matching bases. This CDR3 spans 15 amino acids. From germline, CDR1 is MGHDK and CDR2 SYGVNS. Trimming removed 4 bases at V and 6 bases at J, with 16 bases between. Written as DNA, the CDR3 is TGTGCCAGCAGTGGGTCGAAGGGTCGGGGCAATGAGCAGTTCTTC. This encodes CASSGSKGRGNEQFF.

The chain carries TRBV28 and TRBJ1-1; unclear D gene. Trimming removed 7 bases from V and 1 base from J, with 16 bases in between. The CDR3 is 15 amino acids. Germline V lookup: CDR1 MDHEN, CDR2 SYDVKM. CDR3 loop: CASNGGGVSNTEAFF. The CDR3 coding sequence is TGTGCCAGCAATGGCGGAGGAGTTTCGAACACTGAAGCTTTCTTT.

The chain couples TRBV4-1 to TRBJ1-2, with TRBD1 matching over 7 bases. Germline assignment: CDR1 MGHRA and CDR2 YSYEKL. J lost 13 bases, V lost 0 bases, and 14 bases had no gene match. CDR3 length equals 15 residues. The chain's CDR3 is CASSQEIQGNWRGTF. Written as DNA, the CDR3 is TGCGCCAGCAGCCAAGAAATACAGGGGAATTGGAGGGGCACCTTC.

The CDR3 coding sequence is TGTGCCAGCAGCTTACAGGCCAAAGTGAACACTGAAGCTTTCTTT. This sequence encodes CASSLQAKVNTEAFF. The J gene is TRBJ1-1, the V gene TRBV7-8, with D unresolved. Trimming shortened V by 2 bases and J by 0 bases, and 10 bases separated the two germline ends. The CDR3 contains 15 residues. Germline CDR1 is SGHVS and CDR2 is FQNEAQ.

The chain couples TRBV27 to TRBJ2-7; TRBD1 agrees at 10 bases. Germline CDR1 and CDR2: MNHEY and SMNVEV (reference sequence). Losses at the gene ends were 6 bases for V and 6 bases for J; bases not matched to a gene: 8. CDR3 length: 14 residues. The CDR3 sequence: CASRSRDRGAEQYF. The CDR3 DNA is TGTGCCAGCAGGTCCCGGGACAGGGGTGCCGAGCAGTACTTC.

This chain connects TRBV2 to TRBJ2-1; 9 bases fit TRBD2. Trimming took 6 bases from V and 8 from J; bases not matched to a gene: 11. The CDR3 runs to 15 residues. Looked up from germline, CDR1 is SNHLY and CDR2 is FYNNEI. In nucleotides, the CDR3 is TGTGCCAGCAGCGGAGGATGGCGGGAGGGAGATGAGCAGTTCTTC. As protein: CASSGGWREGDEQFF.

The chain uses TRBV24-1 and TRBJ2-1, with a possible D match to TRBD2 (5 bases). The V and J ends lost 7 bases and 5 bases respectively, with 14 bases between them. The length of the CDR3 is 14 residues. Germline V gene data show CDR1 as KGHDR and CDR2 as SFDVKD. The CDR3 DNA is TGTGCCACCAGCCCCCGCGAGGGCGACAATGAGCAGTTCTTC. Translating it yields CATSPREGDNEQFF.

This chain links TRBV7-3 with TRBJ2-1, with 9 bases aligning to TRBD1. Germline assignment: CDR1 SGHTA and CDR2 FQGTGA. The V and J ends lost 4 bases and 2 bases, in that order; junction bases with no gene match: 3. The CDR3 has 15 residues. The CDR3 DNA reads TGTGCCAGCAGCTCGGGACAGGGAACCTACAATGAGCAGTTCTTC. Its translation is CASSSGQGTYNEQFF.

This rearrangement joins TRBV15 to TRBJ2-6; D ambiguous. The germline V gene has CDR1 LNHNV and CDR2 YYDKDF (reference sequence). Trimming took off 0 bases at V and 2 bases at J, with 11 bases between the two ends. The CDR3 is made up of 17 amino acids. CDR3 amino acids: CATSRERVEPGANVLTF. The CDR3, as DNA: TGTGCCACCAGCAGAGAGAGAGTTGAACCTGGGGCCAACGTCCTGACTTTC.

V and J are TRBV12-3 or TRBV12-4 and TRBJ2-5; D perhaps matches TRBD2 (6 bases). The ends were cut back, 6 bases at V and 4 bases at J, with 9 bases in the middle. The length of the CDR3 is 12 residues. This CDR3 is CASSVGGETQYF. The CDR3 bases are TGTGCCAGCAGCGTCGGGGGAGAGACCCAGTACTTC.

CDR3: CASSLGGFNEQFF. DNA for the CDR3: TGTGCCAGCAGCTTAGGGGGCTTCAATGAGCAGTTCTTC. The V gene is TRBV7-3, the J gene TRBJ2-1; D is possibly TRBD1 (6 bases). Trimming stripped 2 bases from V and 6 bases from J, with 8 bases between. The CDR3 runs 13 residues. Germline V lookup: CDR1 SGHTA, CDR2 FQGTGA.

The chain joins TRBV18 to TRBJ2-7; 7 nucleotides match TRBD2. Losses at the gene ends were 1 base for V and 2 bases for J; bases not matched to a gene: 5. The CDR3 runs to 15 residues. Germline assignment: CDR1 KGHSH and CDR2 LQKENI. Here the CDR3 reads CASSPQLAEPYEQYF. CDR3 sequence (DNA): TGTGCCAGCTCACCACAGCTAGCGGAGCCCTACGAGCAGTACTTC.

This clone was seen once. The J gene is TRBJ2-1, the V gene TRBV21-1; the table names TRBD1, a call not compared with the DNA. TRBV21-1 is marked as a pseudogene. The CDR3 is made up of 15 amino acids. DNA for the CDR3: TGTGCCAGCAGCAAAGCTGGACAGGGCGAAAATGAGCAGTTCTTC. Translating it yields CASSKAGQGENEQFF.

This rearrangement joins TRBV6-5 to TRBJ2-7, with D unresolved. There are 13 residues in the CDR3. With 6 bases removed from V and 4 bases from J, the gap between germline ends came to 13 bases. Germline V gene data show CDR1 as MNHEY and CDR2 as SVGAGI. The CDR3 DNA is TGTGCCAGCAGGCCTAGGTCCATATACGAGCAGTACTTC. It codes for CASRPRSIYEQYF.

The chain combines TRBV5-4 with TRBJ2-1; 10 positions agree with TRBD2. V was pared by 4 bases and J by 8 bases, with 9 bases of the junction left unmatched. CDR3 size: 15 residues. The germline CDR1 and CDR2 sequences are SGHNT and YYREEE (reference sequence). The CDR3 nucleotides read TGTGCCAGCAGCCTGAGACTAGCGGGTTTACATGAGCAGTTCTTC. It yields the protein CASSLRLAGLHEQFF.

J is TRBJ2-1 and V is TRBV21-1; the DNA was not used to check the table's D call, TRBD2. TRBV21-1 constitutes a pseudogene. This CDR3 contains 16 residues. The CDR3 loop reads CASRVAGRSSYNEQFF. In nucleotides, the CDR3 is TGTGCCAGCAGAGTGGCCGGGAGGAGCTCCTACAATGAGCAGTTCTTC.

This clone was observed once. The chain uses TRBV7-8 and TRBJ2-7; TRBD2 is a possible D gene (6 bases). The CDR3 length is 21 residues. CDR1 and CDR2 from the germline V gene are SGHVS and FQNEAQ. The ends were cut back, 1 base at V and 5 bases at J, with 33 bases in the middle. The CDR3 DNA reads TGTGCCAGCAGCTTAGAACGGGAAGGTGGTGTCTCGCGATGGAGGGAGCACGAGCAGTACTTC. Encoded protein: CASSLEREGGVSRWREHEQYF. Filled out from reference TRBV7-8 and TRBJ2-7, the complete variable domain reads GAGVSQSPRYKVAKRGQDVALRCDPISGHVSLFWYQQALGQGPEFLTYFQNEAQLDKSGLPSDRFFAERPEGSVSTLKIQRTQQEDSAVYLCASSLEREGGVSRWREHEQYFGPGTRLTVT.

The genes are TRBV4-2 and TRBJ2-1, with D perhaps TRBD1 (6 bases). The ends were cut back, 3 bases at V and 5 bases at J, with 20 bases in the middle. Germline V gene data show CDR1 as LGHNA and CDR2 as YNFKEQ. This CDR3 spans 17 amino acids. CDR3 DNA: TGTGCCAGCAGCCATCCATTGAGGGGGAGAGGGAACAATGAGCAGTTCTTC. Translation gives CASSHPLRGRGNNEQFF.

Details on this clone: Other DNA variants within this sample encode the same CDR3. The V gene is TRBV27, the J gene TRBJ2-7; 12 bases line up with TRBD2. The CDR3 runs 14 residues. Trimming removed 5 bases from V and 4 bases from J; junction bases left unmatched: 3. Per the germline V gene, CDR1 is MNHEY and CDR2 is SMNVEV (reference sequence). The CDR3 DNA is TGTGCCAGCAGTCTAGCGGGAGGGCCGTACGAGCAGTACTTC. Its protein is CASSLAGGPYEQYF.

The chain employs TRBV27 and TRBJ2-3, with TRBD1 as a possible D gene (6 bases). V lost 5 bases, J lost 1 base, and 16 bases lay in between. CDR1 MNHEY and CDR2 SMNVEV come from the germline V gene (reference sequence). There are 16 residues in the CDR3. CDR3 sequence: CASSPQTGFGTDTQYF. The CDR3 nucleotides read TGTGCCAGCAGTCCTCAGACAGGATTCGGCACAGATACGCAGTATTTT.

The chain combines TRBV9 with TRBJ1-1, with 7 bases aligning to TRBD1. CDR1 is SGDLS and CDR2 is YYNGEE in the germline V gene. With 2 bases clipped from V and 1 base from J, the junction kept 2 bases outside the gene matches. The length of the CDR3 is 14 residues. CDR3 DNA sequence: TGTGCCAGCAGCGTTGGACAGGCGAACACTGAAGCTTTCTTT. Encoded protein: CASSVGQANTEAFF.

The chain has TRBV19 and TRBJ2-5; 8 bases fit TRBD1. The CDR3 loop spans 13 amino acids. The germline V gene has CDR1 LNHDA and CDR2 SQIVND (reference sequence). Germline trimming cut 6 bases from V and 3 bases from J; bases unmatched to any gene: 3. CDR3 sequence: CASSWTGKETQYF. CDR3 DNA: TGTGCCAGTAGCTGGACAGGGAAAGAGACCCAGTACTTC.

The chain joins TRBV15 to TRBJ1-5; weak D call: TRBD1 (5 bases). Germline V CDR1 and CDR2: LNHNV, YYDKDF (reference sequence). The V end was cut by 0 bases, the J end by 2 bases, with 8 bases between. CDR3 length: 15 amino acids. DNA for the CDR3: TGTGCCACCAGCAGAGACCCGGGGGGCAATCAGCCCCAGCATTTT. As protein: CATSRDPGGNQPQHF.

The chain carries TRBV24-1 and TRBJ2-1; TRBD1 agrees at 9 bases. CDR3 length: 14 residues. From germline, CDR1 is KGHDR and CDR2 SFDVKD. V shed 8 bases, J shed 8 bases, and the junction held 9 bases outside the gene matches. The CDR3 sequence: CATNRDRDSDEQFF. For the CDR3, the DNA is TGTGCCACCAACCGGGACAGGGATAGTGATGAGCAGTTCTTC.